The 9 T cell receptor beta chains below all came from one sample that was sequenced in a study of cytomegalovirus exposure and HLA in healthy donors. The PCR had 60 Vbeta and 13 Jbeta primers. Sequencing was performed with immunoSEQ multiplex PCR; in TCRdb, only in-frame clones are kept and a portion is missing. Found here are about 130,000 clones, 80% to 90% of them singletons; the top ten hold approximately 2.6%. Material for sequencing was PBMCs. Receptors were obtained from a man aged 50-60 years in good health and CMV-seronegative.

CDR3 region: CAWSDRGRNNSPLHF. Written as DNA, the CDR3 is TGTGCCTGGAGTGACAGGGGTAGGAATAATTCACCCCTCCACTTT. V and J are TRBV30 and TRBJ1-6; 7 positions match TRBD1. Germline CDR1 GTSNPN, CDR2 SVGIG (reference sequence). The CDR3 contains 15 residues. V shed 1 base, J shed 5 bases, and the junction held 5 bases outside the gene matches.

This clone has a single count. V is TRBV30 and J is TRBJ1-1; TRBD1 aligns across 7 bases. The germline gives CDR1 GTSNPN, CDR2 SVGIG (reference sequence). This CDR3 spans 13 amino acids. V lost 3 bases and J lost 5; bases outside the gene matches: 6. CDR3 in amino acids: CAWSQGGLTEAFF. CDR3 DNA: TGTGCCTGGAGCCAGGGGGGCTTGACTGAAGCTTTCTTT.

In its sample, this clone was seen once. V usage is TRBV7-3 and J usage is TRBJ2-3, with 8 bases matching TRBD2. The CDR3 totals 15 residues. The germline V gene has CDR1 SGHTA and CDR2 FQGTGA. Unmatched junction bases numbered 9, after V lost 5 bases and J lost 5 bases. CDR3 loop: CASSPQRGHVDTQYF. The CDR3 DNA is TGTGCCAGCAGCCCCCAGCGGGGGCACGTAGATACGCAGTATTTT.

V is TRBV5-1 and J is TRBJ2-6, with D perhaps TRBD2 (5 bases). The CDR3 is made up of 14 amino acids. In germline, CDR1 is SGHRS, CDR2 YFSETQ. Trimming left V 4 bases short and J 4 bases short, with 9 bases between. CDR3 bases: TGCGCCAGCAGCCGAGGGTCAGGGGCCAACGTCCTGACTTTC. Its translation: CASSRGSGANVLTF. The full variable domain, completed using reference TRBV5-1 and TRBJ2-6, is KAGVTQTPRYLIKTRGQQVTLSCSPISGHRSVSWYQQTPGQGLQFLFEYFSETQRNKGNFPGRFSGRQFSNSRSEMNVSTLELGDSALYLCASSRGSGANVLTFGAGSRLTVL.

V is TRBV19 and J is TRBJ2-4; perhaps TRBD1 as D (6 bases). V was trimmed by 6 bases and J by 2 bases, leaving 20 bases between them. Germline V CDR1 and CDR2: LNHDA, SQIVND (reference sequence). This CDR3 has 17 residues. The CDR3 DNA reads as TGTGCCAGTAGCCAGCTTGCAAGGGGGAGCTCCAAAAACATTCAGTACTTC. Its translation is CASSQLARGSSKNIQYF.

V and J are TRBV14 and TRBJ1-1, with D hard to call. Deletions cut 1 base from V and 8 bases from J, with 5 bases between. Germline values: CDR1 SGHDN, CDR2 FVKESK. This CDR3 is 11 amino acids long. The CDR3 DNA follows: TGTGCCAGCAGCCAAGGCCTAGAAGCTTTCTTT. As protein: CASSQGLEAFF.

The chain carries TRBV6-5 and TRBJ1-1; 7 bases fit TRBD1. Germline values: CDR1 MNHEY, CDR2 SVGAGI. The CDR3 consists of 13 residues. V dropped 8 bases and J dropped 3; count of bases not matched to a gene: 6. The DNA of the CDR3 is TGTGCCAGCCACACAGGGGACGACACTGAAGCTTTCTTT. It specifies CASHTGDDTEAFF.

This chain uses TRBV4-2 with TRBJ2-3; TRBD2 aligns across 7 bases. The CDR3 has 15 amino acids. Germline V gives CDR1 LGHNA, CDR2 YNFKEQ. V dropped 6 bases and J dropped 3; count of bases not matched to a gene: 9. The CDR3 DNA reads TGTGCCAGCAGGGTGGTGACGGGGGGAACAGATACGCAGTATTTT. Amino acids: CASRVVTGGTDTQYF.

The J gene is TRBJ2-3, the V gene TRBV7-9; D is perhaps TRBD1 (5 bases). The germline V gene encodes CDR1 SEHNR and CDR2 FQNEAQ (reference sequence). The CDR3 length is 14 residues. V was shortened by 0 bases and J by 6 bases, with 10 bases between the two germline ends. The CDR3 region has the DNA TGTGCCAGCAGCTTAGCGGGGCCATACGATACGCAGTATTTT. Its translation: CASSLAGPYDTQYF.